The clone carrying this TCR beta chain was counted many times. The antigen is unknown. These data belong to a study of identical twins. All of the donors were Caucasians in good health. General observations from the study: Zero-insertion findings could be partly confounded by invariant cells (MAIT and iNKT cells). Fewer insertions were carried by abundant cord blood beta clonotypes, but none was seen in memory repertoires.

Trimming took 4 bases from V and 5 from J; bases not matched to a gene: 5. The CDR3 loop spans 14 amino acids. Germline CDR1 reads MNHEY; CDR2 reads SVGAGI. TCRdb reprocessed the 5' RACE reads via MiXCR and lists one record per CDR3 protein. The sample shows 300,000 to 400,000 distinct CDR3 sequences, 8.5% to 10% of them seen only once. The chain links TRBV6-5 to TRBJ1-2, with 9 positions matching TRBD1. The sequence came from a woman aged 50 to 60 in good health. Input material: naive T cells sorted from blood. CDR3 in amino acids: CASSSPGQGYGYTF. In nucleotides, the CDR3 is TGTGCCAGCAGTTCACCGGGACAGGGTTATGGCTACACCTTC.